This TCR beta chain was retrieved from a study of radiotherapy plus CTLA-4 blockade in lung cancer (dated by TCRdb to about 2018). Concerning the study at large: Objective responses occurred in roughly 20% of enrolled patients, and 30% to 35% achieved disease control.

The full study reports these points: Early dynamic changes in blood T cell clones, together with increased serum interferon-beta after radiation, were reported as the strongest predictors of response. After treatment with radiotherapy and ipilimumab, TCR clones that originated in tumors expanded in peripheral blood.

On this clone itself: No cognate antigen has been identified for it. Per-nucleotide qualities are absent, and no much larger clonotype sits a single base away.

Library generation was performed with the immunoSEQ multiplex PCR assay. TCRdb provides this immuneACCESS table in a form limited to in-frame rearrangements. Some clones are lacking; in checked studies, under half of them reflect an unresolved V gene, and why the rest are absent is not known. In all, the sample holds 40,000 to 45,000 clones, and 60% to 80% of those were seen once. Of the sample, approximately 2.6% is held by the ten largest clones. The study evaluated CTLA-4 blockade (ipilimumab) given together with focal radiation therapy in patients who had chemo-refractory metastatic non-small-cell lung cancer. Reading the germline V gene (reference sequence) gives CDR1 SEHNR and CDR2 FQNEAQ. CDR3 length: 15 amino acids, cysteine to phenylalanine. Here the CDR3 DNA is all that survives: 45 bases in frame from base 1. Deletion took 6 bases off V and 2 bases off J, with a span of 15 bases between the germline ends.

This clonotype was obtained from a human donor with non-small cell lung cancer whose response to radiotherapy plus ipilimumab could not be evaluated. The sequences come from peripheral blood, collected from a patient treated with radiotherapy plus ipilimumab. Rearrangement joined TRBV7-9 to TRBJ2-3; TRBD1 could be the D gene, as 5 bases match. The CDR3 corresponds to CASSSQGPLTDTQYF. Read as DNA, the sequence is TGTGCCAGCAGTTCCCAGGGCCCCCTCACAGATACGCAGTATTTT.